This entry lists 29 T cell receptor beta chains sequenced from one sample in a study of cytomegalovirus exposure and HLA in healthy donors. In the PCR, 60 Vbeta and 13 Jbeta primers were used. Assay: immunoSEQ multiplex PCR; the TCRdb copy retains only in-frame clones and omits some. The sample holds 60,000 to 85,000 clones, approximately 80% seen once. The sample was PBMCs. These receptors were collected from a man aged 35-49 years in good health and CMV-seronegative.

This clone turned up a few times. Written as DNA, the CDR3 is TGTGCCAGCAGCTTAGAGGAGGGTACTGAAGCTTTCTTT. Residues: CASSLEEGTEAFF. The rearrangement uses TRBV13 and TRBJ1-1; no clear D. Looked up from germline, CDR1 is PRHDT and CDR2 is FYEKMQ (reference sequence). Trimming took 1 base from V and 5 from J, leaving 8 bases between them. CDR3 length: 13 amino acids.

The chain couples TRBV7-2 to TRBJ1-5; 8 bases fit TRBD1. Germline V gene sequence: CDR1 SGHTA, CDR2 FQGNSA. The CDR3 consists of 14 residues. Losses at the gene ends were 6 bases for V and 7 bases for J; bases not matched to a gene: 8. The DNA for the CDR3 is TGTGCCAGCAGGTGGGACAGGCAAAGCCAGCCCCAGCATTTT. This sequence encodes CASRWDRQSQPQHF.

V gene TRBV7-6 combines with J gene TRBJ2-7, with 7 nucleotides matching TRBD1. After removal of 1 base from V and 3 bases from J, the junction contained 6 bases not matched to a gene. The V gene's germline CDR1 is SGHVS and CDR2 FNYEAQ. This CDR3 is built from 15 residues. The CDR3 nucleotides read TGTGCCAGCAGCTTAGGACAGGGTGGCCTCTACGAGCAGTACTTC. This translates into CASSLGQGGLYEQYF. Full variable domain (outside the CDR3, taken from reference TRBV7-6 and TRBJ2-7): GAGVSQSPRYKVTKRGQDVALRCDPISGHVSLYWYRQALGQGPEFLTYFNYEAQQDKSGLPNDRFSAERPEGSISTLTIQRTEQRDSAMYRCASSLGQGGLYEQYFGPGTRLTVT.

The table lists this clone with a few counts. The rearrangement links TRBV9 to TRBJ1-6; the D gene is possibly TRBD1 (5 bases). Germline CDR1 reads SGDLS; CDR2 reads YYNGEE. This CDR3 spans 12 amino acids. CDR3 DNA: TGTCACCAGCACGGACATGAGACACCCCTCCACTTT. Amino acids: CHQHGHETPLHF. Variable domain in full (rest from reference TRBV9 and TRBJ1-6): DSGVTQTPKHLITATGQRVTLRCSPRSGDLSVYWYQQSLDQGLQFLIQYYNGEERAKGNILERFSAQQFPDLHSELNLSSLELGDSALYFCHQHGHETPLHFGNGTRLTVT.

This sequence joins TRBV11-3 and TRBJ2-2, with TRBD2 as a possible D gene (7 bases). CDR1 and CDR2 from the germline V gene are SGHNT and YENEEA. V was clipped by 2 bases and J by 5 bases, with 9 bases between them. The CDR3 length is 14 residues. In nucleotides, the CDR3 is TGTGCCAGCAGCTTAAGGGGGGGTACCGGGGAGCTGTTTTTT. As protein: CASSLRGGTGELFF.

The genes are TRBV29-1 and TRBJ1-4; D not certain. From germline, CDR1 is SQVTM and CDR2 ANQGSEA. CDR3 size: 11 residues. V was clipped by 5 bases and J by 8 bases, with 9 bases between them. DNA for the CDR3: TGCAGCGTTACACATAGCGAAAAACTGTTTTTT. Translated, it gives CSVTHSEKLFF.

The chain couples TRBV4-1 to TRBJ2-5; the D gene is possibly TRBD2 (5 bases). The germline gives CDR1 MGHRA, CDR2 YSYEKL. V lost 2 bases, J lost 4 bases, and 8 bases lay in between. CDR3 length: 13 amino acids. The CDR3 reads CASSQLGGETQYF. DNA for the CDR3: TGCGCCAGCAGCCAACTAGGAGGAGAGACCCAGTACTTC.

V usage is TRBV7-9 and J usage is TRBJ1-1; 7 bases match TRBD1. The germline CDR1 and CDR2 sequences are SEHNR and FQNEAQ (reference sequence). The CDR3 spans 15 residues. J lost 1 base, V lost 5 bases, and 7 bases had no gene match. CDR3 in amino acids: CASSPRAGGNTEAFF. CDR3 nucleotides: TGTGCCAGCAGCCCGAGAGCAGGGGGGAACACTGAAGCTTTCTTT.

The J gene is TRBJ2-3, the V gene TRBV28; possibly TRBD1 for D (6 bases). CDR3 size: 16 residues. The V and J ends lost 1 base and 2 bases respectively, with 13 bases between them. Looked up from germline, CDR1 is MDHEN and CDR2 is SYDVKM. DNA of the CDR3: TGTGCCAGCAGTTTATTTACAGGGCCTCCCACAGATACGCAGTATTTT. Residues: CASSLFTGPPTDTQYF.

The V call is TRBV7-9, the J call TRBJ2-1; no clear D. Trimming pared 2 bases from V and 7 bases from J, leaving 6 bases between. The CDR3 is 12 amino acids. CDR1 and CDR2 (germline): SEHNR, FQNEAQ (reference sequence). CDR3 protein: CASSLISNEQFF. CDR3 coding DNA: TGTGCCAGCAGCTTAATCAGTAATGAGCAGTTCTTC.

CDR3 protein: CASSLSGFGGYNEQFF. The CDR3 DNA reads TGTGCCAGCAGTTTAAGTGGATTCGGGGGCTACAATGAGCAGTTCTTC. This rearrangement joins TRBV27 to TRBJ2-1; possibly TRBD2 for D (6 bases). The germline V and J ends were trimmed by 2 bases and 3 bases, with 14 bases remaining between them. Germline-derived CDR1 and CDR2 are MNHEY and SMNVEV (reference sequence). The CDR3 totals 16 residues.

This clone came up once. The J gene is TRBJ2-2, the V gene TRBV18; TRBD1 agrees at 9 bases. There are 16 residues in the CDR3. The trim removed 1 base at V and 3 bases at J, leaving 3 bases unmatched. Germline loops: CDR1 KGHSH, CDR2 LQKENI. The CDR3 is CASSPRRQGDTGELFF. In nucleotides, the CDR3 is TGTGCCAGCTCACCACGTCGACAGGGGGACACCGGGGAGCTGTTTTTT. The full variable domain, in which reference TRBV18 and TRBJ2-2 provide the parts outside the CDR3, is NAGVMQNPRHLVRRRGQEARLRCSPMKGHSHVYWYRQLPEEGLKFMVYLQKENIIDESGMPKERFSAEFPKEGPSILRIQQVVRGDSAAYFCASSPRRQGDTGELFFGEGSRLTVL.

The chain employs TRBV6-6 and TRBJ2-3; TRBD2 matches 7 bases. CDR3 length: 13 amino acids. Unmatched junction bases numbered 2, after V lost 7 bases and J lost 1 base. Germline CDR1 and CDR2: MNHNY and SVGAGI (reference sequence). CDR3 residues: CASKAGGTDTQYF. DNA for the CDR3: TGTGCCAGCAAGGCGGGGGGCACAGATACGCAGTATTTT.

V usage is TRBV6-5 and J usage is TRBJ1-2; 8 bases fit TRBD1. The CDR3 consists of 14 residues. From germline, CDR1 is MNHEY and CDR2 SVGAGI. J was trimmed by 7 bases and V by 2 bases; bases with no gene match: 6. This CDR3 reads CASSYTRGRIGYTF. Here the CDR3 DNA reads TGTGCCAGCAGTTACACCAGGGGGCGAATTGGCTACACCTTC.

The CDR3 sequence: CASSLSGSDRLNTQYF. CDR3 nucleotide sequence: TGTGCCAGCAGCTTATCGGGGTCTGACCGACTAAATACGCAGTATTTT. The chain uses TRBV7-9 and TRBJ2-3, with a possible D match to TRBD2 (5 bases). Germline-derived CDR1 and CDR2 are SEHNR and FQNEAQ (reference sequence). V dropped 2 bases and J dropped 7 bases, with 19 bases sitting between them. This CDR3 has 16 amino acids.

The V call is TRBV27, the J call TRBJ1-6; 7 bases map to TRBD1. The V segment lost 5 bases and the J segment 13 bases; nucleotides outside the gene matches: 11. Germline CDR1 is MNHEY and CDR2 is SMNVEV (reference sequence). This CDR3 has 14 residues. CDR3 protein: CASSPARDSCPLHF. The CDR3 DNA is TGTGCCAGCAGTCCGGCCAGGGACAGCTGTCCCCTCCACTTT.

V is TRBV4-2 and J is TRBJ1-4, with 9 bases aligning to TRBD1. CDR1 and CDR2 from the germline V gene are LGHNA and YNFKEQ. Unmatched junction bases numbered 6, after V lost 5 bases and J lost 8 bases. The CDR3 is 14 residues long. The CDR3: CASSWDRDGEKLFF. The CDR3, as DNA: TGTGCCAGCAGCTGGGACAGGGACGGGGAAAAACTGTTTTTT.

J is TRBJ2-2 and V is TRBV5-4; D is possibly TRBD1 (6 bases). Trimming cost V 1 base and J 7 bases, with 14 bases left between them. The CDR3 loop spans 15 amino acids. The germline V gene has CDR1 SGHNT and CDR2 YYREEE (reference sequence). CDR3 coding DNA: TGTGCCAGCAGCTTGAGGCAGGGGTCCGGCGGGGAGCTGTTTTTT. Translating gives CASSLRQGSGGELFF.

This chain connects TRBV7-9 to TRBJ1-1; D gene unclear. Per germline, CDR1 SEHNR and CDR2 FQNEAQ (reference sequence). Trimming left V 7 bases short and J 0 bases short, with 15 bases between. This CDR3 region has 15 residues. The CDR3 here is CASTGGPIMNTEAFF. CDR3 sequence (DNA): TGTGCCAGCACCGGAGGCCCCATAATGAACACTGAAGCTTTCTTT.

The V call is TRBV5-4, the J call TRBJ1-6; TRBD1 is a possible D gene (6 bases). The germline V gene encodes CDR1 SGHNT and CDR2 YYREEE (reference sequence). V was pared by 0 bases and J by 9 bases, with 19 bases between. The CDR3 covers 17 residues. The CDR3 reads CASSLANPGTNGSPLHF. The CDR3 nucleotides read TGTGCCAGCAGCTTGGCCAATCCTGGGACAAATGGTTCACCCCTCCACTTT.

The rearrangement uses TRBV4-1 and TRBJ1-2, with a tentative D call TRBD1 (6 bases). Germline CDR1 MGHRA, CDR2 YSYEKL. V was pared by 3 bases and J by 4 bases, with 12 bases between. This CDR3 region has 14 residues. The CDR3 region has the DNA TGCGCCAGCAGCCATGGGGCAGGGGCCTATGGCTACACCTTC. This gives the protein CASSHGAGAYGYTF.

The chain employs TRBV10-3 and TRBJ1-2; TRBD1 might be the D (5 bases). The CDR3 is made up of 12 amino acids. V was pared by 6 bases and J by 3 bases, with 8 bases between. In germline, CDR1 is ENHRY, CDR2 SYGVKD. The CDR3 reads CAISIQDYGYTF. The CDR3 bases are TGTGCCATCAGCATACAGGACTATGGCTACACCTTC.

The chain carries TRBV25-1 and TRBJ1-6; no firm D call. Germline values: CDR1 MGHDK, CDR2 SYGVNS. The CDR3 has 18 residues. V was clipped by 1 base and J by 0 bases, with 13 bases between them. CDR3 in amino acids: CASSESGRRSSYNSPLHF. The CDR3 coding sequence is TGTGCCAGCAGTGAATCGGGGAGAAGGAGCTCCTATAATTCACCCCTCCACTTT.

This chain connects TRBV4-2 to TRBJ1-2, with 7 bases that match TRBD1. V shed 0 bases and J 2 bases; nucleotides not matched to a gene: 15. This CDR3 has 19 residues. Germline-derived CDR1 and CDR2 are LGHNA and YNFKEQ. CDR3 region: CASSQDPLRGATLNYGYTF. For the CDR3, the DNA is TGTGCCAGCAGCCAAGACCCTCTCAGGGGGGCGACCCTAAACTATGGCTACACCTTC.

The rearrangement uses TRBV5-5 and TRBJ1-2; TRBD1 matches 8 bases. J was trimmed by 5 bases and V by 1 base; bases with no gene match: 7. The CDR3 loop spans 15 amino acids. The V gene's germline CDR1 is SGHKS and CDR2 YYEKEE (reference sequence). The CDR3 is CASSLKAGGDYGYTF. The DNA for the CDR3 is TGTGCCAGCAGCTTGAAGGCAGGGGGCGATTATGGCTACACCTTC. Drawing the rest from reference TRBV5-5 and TRBJ1-2, the complete variable domain is DAGVTQSPTHLIKTRGQQVTLRCSPISGHKSVSWYQQVLGQGPQFIFQYYEKEERGRGNFPDRFSARQFPNYSSELNVNALLLGDSALYLCASSLKAGGDYGYTFGSGTRLTVV.

The chain employs TRBV6-5 and TRBJ2-5, with 8 bases aligning to TRBD1. From germline, CDR1 is MNHEY and CDR2 SVGAGI. The CDR3 runs 15 residues. V shed 6 bases and J 0 bases; nucleotides not matched to a gene: 6. The DNA of the CDR3 is TGTGCCAGCAGGTCGGACAGGGAATACCAAGAGACCCAGTACTTC. Its protein is CASRSDREYQETQYF.

In this sample, this clone turned up once. This chain uses TRBV14 with TRBJ2-2, with TRBD2 identical over 8 bases. This CDR3 comprises 19 residues. The J segment lost 4 bases and the V segment lost 0 bases, leaving 13 bases of the junction unmatched. Germline-derived CDR1 and CDR2 are SGHDN and FVKESK. The CDR3 sequence is CASSQDFPGLGVSTGELFF. CDR3 coding DNA: TGTGCCAGCAGCCAAGATTTCCCGGGACTAGGTGTCTCCACCGGGGAGCTGTTTTTT.

This clone was seen more than once but under ten times. The chain recombines TRBV30 with TRBJ2-7; a possible D gene is TRBD1 (5 bases). CDR3 length: 13 amino acids. The germline gives CDR1 GTSNPN, CDR2 SVGIG (reference sequence). V gave up 2 bases and J gave up 3 bases, with 11 bases separating them. The DNA for the CDR3 is TGTGCCTGGAGTCTGGGGCCGAACTACGAGCAGTACTTC. It codes for CAWSLGPNYEQYF.

The chain has TRBV29-1 and TRBJ1-1, with D possibly TRBD1 on 6 matching bases. The V end lost 5 bases, the J end lost 2 bases, and 12 bases lay between the germline ends. This CDR3 is built from 13 residues. In germline, CDR1 is SQVTM, CDR2 ANQGSEA. CDR3 protein: CSVHQGTNTEAFF. As DNA, the CDR3 is TGCAGCGTTCATCAGGGGACCAACACTGAAGCTTTCTTT.